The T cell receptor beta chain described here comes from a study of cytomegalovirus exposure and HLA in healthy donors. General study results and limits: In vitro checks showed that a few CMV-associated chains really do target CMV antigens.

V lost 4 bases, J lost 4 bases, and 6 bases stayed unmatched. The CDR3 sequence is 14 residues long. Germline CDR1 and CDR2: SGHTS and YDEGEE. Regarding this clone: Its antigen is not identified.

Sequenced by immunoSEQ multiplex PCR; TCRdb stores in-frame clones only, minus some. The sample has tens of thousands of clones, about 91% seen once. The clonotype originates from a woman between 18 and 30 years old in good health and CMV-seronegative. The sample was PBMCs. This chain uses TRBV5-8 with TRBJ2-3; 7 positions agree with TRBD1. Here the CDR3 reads CASSRDRASDTQYF. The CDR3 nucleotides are TGTGCCAGCAGCCGAGACAGGGCCTCAGATACGCAGTATTTT.